This T cell receptor beta chain was identified during a study of blood T cell repertoires in COVID-19. The CDR3 length is 14 residues. Trimming stripped 4 bases from V and 5 bases from J, with 14 bases between. Germline V gene data show CDR1 as SGHTA and CDR2 as FQGNSA. TCRdb keeps only in-frame clones here, not all; method: immunoSEQ multiplex PCR. The sample lists about 130,000 clones, approximately 90% occurring once. The sample comprised peripheral blood. The chain couples TRBV7-2 to TRBJ2-5; possibly TRBD2 for D (5 bases). The sequence derives from a man aged 45-60 years with COVID-19, enrolled during active disease. CDR3 nucleotide sequence: TGTGCCAGCAGCTACGTCGGGGTGAGGGAGACCCAGTACTTC. Its translation: CASSYVGVRETQYF. Filled out from reference TRBV7-2 and TRBJ2-5, the complete variable domain reads GAGVSQSPSNKVTEKGKDVELRCDPISGHTALYWYRQSLGQGLEFLIYFQGNSAPDKSGLPSDRFSAERTGGSVSTLTIQRTQQEDSAVYLCASSYVGVRETQYFGPGTRLLVL.